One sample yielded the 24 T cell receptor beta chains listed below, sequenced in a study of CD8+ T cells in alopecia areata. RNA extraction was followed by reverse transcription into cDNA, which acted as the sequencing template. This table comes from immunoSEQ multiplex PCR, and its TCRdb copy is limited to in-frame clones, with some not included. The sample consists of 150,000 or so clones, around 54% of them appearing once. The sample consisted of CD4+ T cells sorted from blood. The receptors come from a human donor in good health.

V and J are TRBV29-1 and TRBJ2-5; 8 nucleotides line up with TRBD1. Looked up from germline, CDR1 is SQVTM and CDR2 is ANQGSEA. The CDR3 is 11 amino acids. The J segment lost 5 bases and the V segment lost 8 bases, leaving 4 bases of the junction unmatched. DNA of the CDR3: TGCAGCCTGAGGACAGGGGAGACCCAGTACTTC. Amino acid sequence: CSLRTGETQYF.

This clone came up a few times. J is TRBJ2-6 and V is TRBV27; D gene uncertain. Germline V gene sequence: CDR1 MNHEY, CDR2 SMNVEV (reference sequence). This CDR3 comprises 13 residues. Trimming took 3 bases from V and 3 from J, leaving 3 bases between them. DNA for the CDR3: TGTGCCAGCAGTTTGTATGGGGCCAACGTCCTGACTTTC. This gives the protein CASSLYGANVLTF.

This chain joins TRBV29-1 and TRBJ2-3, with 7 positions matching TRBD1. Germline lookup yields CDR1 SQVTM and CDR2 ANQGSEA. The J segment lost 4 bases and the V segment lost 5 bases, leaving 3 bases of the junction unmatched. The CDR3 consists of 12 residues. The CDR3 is CSVNRGADTQYF. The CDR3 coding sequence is TGCAGCGTTAACAGGGGAGCAGATACGCAGTATTTT.

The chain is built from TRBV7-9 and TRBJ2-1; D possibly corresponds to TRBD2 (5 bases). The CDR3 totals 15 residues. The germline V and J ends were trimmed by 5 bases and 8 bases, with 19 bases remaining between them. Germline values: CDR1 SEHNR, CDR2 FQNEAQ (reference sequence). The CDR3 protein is CASSPQDFSVHEQFF. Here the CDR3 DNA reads TGTGCCAGCAGCCCCCAGGACTTTTCAGTGCATGAGCAGTTCTTC.

CDR3 loop: CASSQPPAQFGEKLFF. In DNA form, the CDR3 reads TGCGCCAGCAGCCAACCCCCAGCGCAGTTCGGTGAAAAACTGTTTTTT. The J gene is TRBJ1-4, the V gene TRBV4-1; no firm D call. The V end lost 2 bases, the J end lost 7 bases, and 17 bases lay between the germline ends. The length of the CDR3 is 16 residues. CDR1 and CDR2 from the germline V gene are MGHRA and YSYEKL.

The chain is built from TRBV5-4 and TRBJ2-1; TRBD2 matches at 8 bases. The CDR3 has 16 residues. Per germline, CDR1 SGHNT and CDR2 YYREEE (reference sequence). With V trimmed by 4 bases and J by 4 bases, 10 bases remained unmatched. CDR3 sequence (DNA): TGTGCCAGCAGCCAGGGAACTAGCGGAGCTTACAATGAGCAGTTCTTC. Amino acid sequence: CASSQGTSGAYNEQFF.

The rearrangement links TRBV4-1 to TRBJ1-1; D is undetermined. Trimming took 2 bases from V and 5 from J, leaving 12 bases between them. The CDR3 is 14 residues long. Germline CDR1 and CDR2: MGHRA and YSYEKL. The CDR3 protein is CASSQSEGLTEAFF. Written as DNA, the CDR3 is TGCGCCAGCAGCCAATCTGAGGGCTTGACTGAAGCTTTCTTT.

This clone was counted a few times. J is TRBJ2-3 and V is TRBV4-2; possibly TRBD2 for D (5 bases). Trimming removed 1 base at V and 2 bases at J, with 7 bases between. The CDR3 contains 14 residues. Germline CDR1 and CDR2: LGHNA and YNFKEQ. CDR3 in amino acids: CASSQGLLTDTQYF. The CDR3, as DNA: TGTGCCAGCAGCCAAGGACTACTCACAGATACGCAGTATTTT.

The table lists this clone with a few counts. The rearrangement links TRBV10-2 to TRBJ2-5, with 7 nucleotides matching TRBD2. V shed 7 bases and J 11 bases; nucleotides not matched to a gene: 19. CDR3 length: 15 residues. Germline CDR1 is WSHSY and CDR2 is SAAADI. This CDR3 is CASTPSGGGVGEQYF. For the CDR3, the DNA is TGCGCCAGCACCCCTAGCGGAGGCGGGGTAGGAGAGCAGTACTTC.

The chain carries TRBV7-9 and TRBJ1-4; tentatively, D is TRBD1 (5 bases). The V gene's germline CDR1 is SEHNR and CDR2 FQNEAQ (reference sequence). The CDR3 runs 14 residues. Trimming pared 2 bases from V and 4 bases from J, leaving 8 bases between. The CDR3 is CASSLQGSNEKLFF. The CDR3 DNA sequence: TGTGCCAGCAGCTTACAGGGAAGTAATGAAAAACTGTTTTTT.

Here the CDR3 reads CASSPRDTASDGYTF. As DNA, the CDR3 is TGTGCCAGCTCACCAAGGGACACCGCCTCGGATGGCTACACCTTC. This chain uses TRBV18 with TRBJ1-2, with a weak D call TRBD1 (6 bases). The CDR3 consists of 15 residues. The V end was cut by 2 bases, the J end by 6 bases, with 16 bases between. From germline, CDR1 is KGHSH and CDR2 LQKENI.

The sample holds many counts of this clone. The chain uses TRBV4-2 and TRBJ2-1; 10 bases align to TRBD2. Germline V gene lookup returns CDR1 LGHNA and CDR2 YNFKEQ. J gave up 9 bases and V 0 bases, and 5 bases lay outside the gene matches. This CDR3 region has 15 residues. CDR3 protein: CASSQDRLAGAEQFF. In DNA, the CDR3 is TGTGCCAGCAGCCAAGATCGCCTAGCGGGAGCTGAGCAGTTCTTC.

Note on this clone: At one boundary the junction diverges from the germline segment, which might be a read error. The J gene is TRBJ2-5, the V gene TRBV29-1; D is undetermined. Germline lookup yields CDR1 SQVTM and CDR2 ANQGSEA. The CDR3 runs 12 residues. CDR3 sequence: CSVDQQQGTQYF. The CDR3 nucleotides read TGCAGCGTTGACCAACAGCAAGGGACCCAGTACTTC.

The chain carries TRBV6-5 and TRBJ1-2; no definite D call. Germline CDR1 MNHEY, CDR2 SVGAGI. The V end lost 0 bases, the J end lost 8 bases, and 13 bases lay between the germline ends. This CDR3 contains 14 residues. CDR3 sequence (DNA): TGTGCCAGCAGTTACTCCGGAGCCCTGGGAGGCTACACCTTC. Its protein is CASSYSGALGGYTF.

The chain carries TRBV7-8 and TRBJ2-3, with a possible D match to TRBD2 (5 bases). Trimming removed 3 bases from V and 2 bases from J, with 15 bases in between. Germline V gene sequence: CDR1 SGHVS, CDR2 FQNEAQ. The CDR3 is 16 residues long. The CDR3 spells CASSFTRVSYTDTQYF. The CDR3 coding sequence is TGTGCCAGCAGCTTCACTAGGGTTTCCTACACAGATACGCAGTATTTT. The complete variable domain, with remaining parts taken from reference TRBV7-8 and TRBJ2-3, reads GAGVSQSPRYKVAKRGQDVALRCDPISGHVSLFWYQQALGQGPEFLTYFQNEAQLDKSGLPSDRFFAERPEGSVSTLKIQRTQQEDSAVYLCASSFTRVSYTDTQYFGPGTRLTVL.

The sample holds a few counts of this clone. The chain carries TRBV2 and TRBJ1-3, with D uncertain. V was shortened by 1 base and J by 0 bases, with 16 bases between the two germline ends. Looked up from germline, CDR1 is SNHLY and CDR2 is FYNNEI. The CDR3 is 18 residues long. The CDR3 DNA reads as TGTGCCAGCAGTGAAGAGGGTAGAGTCCTCCTCTCTGGAAACACCATATATTTT. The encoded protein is CASSEEGRVLLSGNTIYF.

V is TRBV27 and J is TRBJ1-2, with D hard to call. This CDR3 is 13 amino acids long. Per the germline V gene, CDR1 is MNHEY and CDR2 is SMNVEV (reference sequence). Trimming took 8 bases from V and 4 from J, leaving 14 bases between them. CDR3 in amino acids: CASAPRNLYGYTF. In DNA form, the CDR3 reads TGTGCCAGCGCCCCGCGGAACCTCTATGGCTACACCTTC.

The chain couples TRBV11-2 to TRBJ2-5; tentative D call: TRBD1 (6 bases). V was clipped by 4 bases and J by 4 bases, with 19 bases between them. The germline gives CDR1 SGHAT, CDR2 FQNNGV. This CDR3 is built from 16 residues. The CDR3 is CASSSVQGKRGETQYF. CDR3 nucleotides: TGTGCCAGCAGCTCAGTACAGGGAAAGAGGGGAGAGACCCAGTACTTC.

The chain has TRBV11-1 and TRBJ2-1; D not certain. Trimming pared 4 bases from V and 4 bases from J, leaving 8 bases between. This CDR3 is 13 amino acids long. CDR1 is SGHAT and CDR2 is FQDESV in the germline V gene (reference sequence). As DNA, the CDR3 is TGTGCCAGCAGCTCCCCGGGTTACAATGAGCAGTTCTTC. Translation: CASSSPGYNEQFF.

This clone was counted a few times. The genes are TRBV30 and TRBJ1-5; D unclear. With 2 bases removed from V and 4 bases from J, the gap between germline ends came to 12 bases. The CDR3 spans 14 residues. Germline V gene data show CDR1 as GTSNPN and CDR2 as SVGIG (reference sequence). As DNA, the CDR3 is TGTGCCTGGAGTCGTAACAGTGGGAATCAGCCCCAGCATTTT. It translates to CAWSRNSGNQPQHF.

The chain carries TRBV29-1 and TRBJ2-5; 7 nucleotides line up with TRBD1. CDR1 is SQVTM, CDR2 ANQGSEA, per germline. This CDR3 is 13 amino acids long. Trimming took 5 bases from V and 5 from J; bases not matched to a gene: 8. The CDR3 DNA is TGCAGCGTTAAGACGACAGGGTGGGAGACCCAGTACTTC. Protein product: CSVKTTGWETQYF.

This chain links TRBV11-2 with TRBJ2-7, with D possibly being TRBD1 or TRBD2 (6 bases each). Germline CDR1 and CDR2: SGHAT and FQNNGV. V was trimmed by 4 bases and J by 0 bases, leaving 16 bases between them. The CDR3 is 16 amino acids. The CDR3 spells CASSWLKGGSSYEQYF. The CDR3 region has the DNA TGTGCCAGCAGCTGGCTTAAGGGGGGTAGCTCCTACGAGCAGTACTTC. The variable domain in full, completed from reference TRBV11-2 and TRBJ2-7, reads EAGVAQSPRYKIIEKRQSVAFWCNPISGHATLYWYQQILGQGPKLLIQFQNNGVVDDSQLPKDRFSAERLKGVDSTLKIQPAKLEDSAVYLCASSWLKGGSSYEQYFGPGTRLTVT.

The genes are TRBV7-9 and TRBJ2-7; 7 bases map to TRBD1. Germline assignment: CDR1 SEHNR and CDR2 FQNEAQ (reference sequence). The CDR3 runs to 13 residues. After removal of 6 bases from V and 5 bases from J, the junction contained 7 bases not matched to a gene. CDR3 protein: CASRYGTADEQYF. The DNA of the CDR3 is TGTGCCAGCAGATACGGGACAGCGGACGAGCAGTACTTC.

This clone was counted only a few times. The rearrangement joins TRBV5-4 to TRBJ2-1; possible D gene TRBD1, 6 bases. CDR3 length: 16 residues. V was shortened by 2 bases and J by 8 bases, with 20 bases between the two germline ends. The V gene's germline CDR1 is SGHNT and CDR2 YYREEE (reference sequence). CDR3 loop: CASSFRTDAYIHEQFF. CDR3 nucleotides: TGTGCCAGCAGCTTTCGGACAGACGCTTATATCCATGAGCAGTTCTTC.